This entry lists 5 T cell receptor beta chains sequenced from one sample in a study of blood T cell repertoires in COVID-19. Only in-frame clones appear in the TCRdb table, and some are missing; sequencing was by immunoSEQ multiplex PCR. The sample shows about 15,000 clones, about 80% of them seen only once. Sample: peripheral blood. The receptors originated from a man in his 70s with active or convalescent COVID-19.

The J gene is TRBJ2-3, the V gene TRBV5-1, with TRBD1 identical over 9 bases. Trimming at V came to 3 bases and at J to 4 bases, leaving 9 bases not matched to a gene. The CDR3 is 16 amino acids. CDR1 and CDR2 (germline): SGHRS, YFSETQ. The DNA for the CDR3 is TGCGCCAGCAGCTCAACAGGGGGCAGTGGCGCAGATACGCAGTATTTT. Protein sequence: CASSSTGGSGADTQYF.

The chain combines TRBV2 with TRBJ2-3; TRBD2 is a possible D gene (5 bases). Germline assignment: CDR1 SNHLY and CDR2 FYNNEI. This CDR3 has 18 residues. Trimming stripped 2 bases from V and 4 bases from J, with 22 bases between. The CDR3 sequence is CASSEHGPTRKPADTQYF. The CDR3 nucleotides read TGTGCCAGCAGTGAACATGGTCCAACTAGGAAACCCGCAGATACGCAGTATTTT.

This chain connects TRBV18 to TRBJ2-1; unclear D gene. V was clipped by 3 bases and J by 11 bases, with 8 bases between them. In germline, CDR1 is KGHSH, CDR2 LQKENI. This CDR3 has 11 residues. CDR3 in DNA: TGTGCCAGCTCACCGGAGTATCAGCAGTTCTTC. It specifies CASSPEYQQFF.

The CDR3 nucleotides read TGTGCCAGCAGCGCAGGGAACAGCTACGAGCAGTACTTC. It codes for CASSAGNSYEQYF. The gene calls are TRBV5-4 and TRBJ2-7, with a weak D call TRBD1 (5 bases). Trimming left V 4 bases short and J 3 bases short, with 11 bases between. CDR3 length equals 13 residues. Germline assignment: CDR1 SGHNT and CDR2 YYREEE (reference sequence).

This clone was recorded a few times. V usage is TRBV29-1 and J usage is TRBJ1-3; TRBD1 aligns across 8 bases. Germline V gives CDR1 SQVTM, CDR2 ANQGSEA. After removal of 7 bases from V and 2 bases from J, the junction contained 4 bases not matched to a gene. The CDR3 has 13 residues. The CDR3 nucleotides read TGCAGCGCTACGACAGGGGCTGGAAACACCATATATTTT. Translating gives CSATTGAGNTIYF.